The sample holds many counts of the clone carrying this TCR beta chain. This record belongs to a study of T cells after yellow fever vaccination. Study-level background: In the case of low-cell-number fractions, SMART-Seq v4 Ultra Low Input was used for preparation.

TCRdb reprocessed the 5' RACE reads with MiXCR, giving one entry per CDR3 protein. The sample contains 110,000 or so distinct CDR3 sequences, about 7% of which appear only once. Sequenced material: CD4+ T cells sorted from PBMCs, taken approximately 40 days after the first yellow fever vaccination. The origin of this receptor is a man aged 18-30 years who received the YFV17D yellow fever vaccine.

The chain's CDR3 is CASSRAGTETTGELFF. CDR3 sequence (DNA): TGTGCCAGCAGCAGGGCCGGGACAGAGACCACCGGGGAGCTGTTTTTT. This chain connects TRBV21-1 to TRBJ2-2; the table's D call, TRBD1, has no DNA check behind it. TRBV21-1 is assigned pseudogene status. The CDR3 contains 16 residues.